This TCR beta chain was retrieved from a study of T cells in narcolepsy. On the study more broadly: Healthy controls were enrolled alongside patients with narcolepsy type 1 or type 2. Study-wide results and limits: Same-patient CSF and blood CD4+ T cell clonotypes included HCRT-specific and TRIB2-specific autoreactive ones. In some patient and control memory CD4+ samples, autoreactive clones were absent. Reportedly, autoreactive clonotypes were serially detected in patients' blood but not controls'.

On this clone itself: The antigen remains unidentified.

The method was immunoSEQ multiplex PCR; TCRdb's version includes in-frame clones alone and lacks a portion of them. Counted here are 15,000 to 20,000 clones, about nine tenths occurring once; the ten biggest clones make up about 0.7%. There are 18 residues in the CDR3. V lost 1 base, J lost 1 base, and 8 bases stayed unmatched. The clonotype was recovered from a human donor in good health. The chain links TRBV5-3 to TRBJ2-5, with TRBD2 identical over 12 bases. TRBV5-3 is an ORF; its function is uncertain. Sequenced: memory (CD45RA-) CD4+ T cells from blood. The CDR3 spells CARSLMTSGREGQETQYF. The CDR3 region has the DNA TGTGCCAGAAGCTTGATGACTAGCGGGAGAGAGGGCCAAGAGACCCAGTACTTC.